The present TCR beta chain was sequenced within a study of blood T cell repertoires in COVID-19. About the research overall: Nucleic acid was either cDNA or gDNA, and it came from T cells, B-cell-depleted T cells, or PBMCs.

Trimming removed 2 bases at V and 3 bases at J, with 11 bases between. The CDR3 is 15 residues long. CDR1 and CDR2 from the germline V gene are MGHRA and YSYEKL. Source study methods: Quantification of nucleated cells was approximated via reference gene primer amplification. Using immunoSEQ multiplex PCR, the repertoire was profiled, and TCRdb retains in-frame clones only, with some absent. D and trimming come from the DNA, and the V and J calls and clone size come from that table. The sample lists about 140,000 clones, approximately 89% occurring once. This clone was seen a few times. Sequenced input: peripheral blood. V is TRBV4-1 and J is TRBJ1-5; D gene ambiguous. The source of this sequence is a man in his sixties with active or convalescent COVID-19. The CDR3 DNA sequence: TGCGCCAGCAGCCAATCACAGTCCCTCAATCAGCCCCAGCATTTT. Its protein product is CASSQSQSLNQPQHF.